This T cell receptor beta chain was captured in a study of T cells in Graves' hyperthyroidism and ophthalmopathy. Whole-study context: Before any treatment, at initial diagnosis, peripheral blood was collected.

The J segment lost 1 base and the V segment lost 5 bases, leaving 10 bases of the junction unmatched. Germline V lookup: CDR1 LNHDA, CDR2 SQIVND (reference sequence). The CDR3 totals 16 residues. Using RNA transcripts as the source, TCR beta CDR3 regions were amplified. Using the HTBI primer set, a first-round RT-PCR was run on the TCR CDR3. TCRdb used MiXCR to reprocess the multiplex PCR reads, holding one entry per CDR3 protein. The data show almost 600,000 distinct CDR3 sequences, with over 11% seen just once and 5.5% to 7.5% held by the top ten. The study enrolled patients aged 18 to 65 with newly diagnosed hyperthyroidism of under 2 months' duration. The blood sample was taken at first hyperthyroidism diagnosis, before any ophthalmopathy symptoms. With respect to this clonotype: Antigen unknown.

General observations from the study: Ophthalmopathy was told apart from stable hyperthyroidism by a 13 V-J model.

This rearrangement joins TRBV19 to TRBJ1-1, with 7 bases that match TRBD1. This receptor was identified in a woman aged 25 to 45 with Graves' hyperthyroidism that later progressed to Graves' ophthalmopathy. Sequenced material: blood. CDR3 coding DNA: TGTGCCAGTAGTCCTCGGAAGGGGGCCAGGAACACTGAAGCTTTCTTT. This gives the protein CASSPRKGARNTEAFF.